The 32 T cell receptor beta chains below come from one sample, sequenced in a study of shared clonotypes between healthy human individuals. Some clones are missing from TCRdb's copy, which holds only in-frame ones; the method was immunoSEQ multiplex PCR. In the table there are about 490,000 clones, approximately 84% of which are singletons. The source material was PBMCs. The receptors come from a middle-aged woman in good health. Some clones in this sample may be carry-over from other donors' samples.

This clone appeared once. Other nucleotide sequences from this sample produce the same CDR3. The chain has TRBV11-3 and TRBJ2-7; no clear D. Trimming took off 1 base at V and 2 bases at J, with 6 bases between the two ends. Germline CDR1 is SGHNT and CDR2 is YENEEA. This CDR3 comprises 13 residues. CDR3 amino acids: CASSLGLTYEQYF. CDR3 nucleotides: TGTGCCAGCAGCTTAGGTTTGACCTACGAGCAGTACTTC.

This chain links TRBV7-9 with TRBJ2-5; D could derive from TRBD1 or TRBD2 (5 bases each). This CDR3 has 14 amino acids. Trimming removed 5 bases at V and 1 base at J, with 11 bases between. CDR1 is SEHNR, CDR2 FQNEAQ, per germline (reference sequence). This CDR3 reads CASSPGRTQETQYF. For the CDR3, the DNA is TGTGCCAGCAGCCCGGGACGGACCCAAGAGACCCAGTACTTC.

The V gene is TRBV30, the J gene TRBJ2-1, with TRBD2 identical over 7 bases. V was clipped by 1 base and J by 6 bases; unmatched bases: 6. Germline CDR1 GTSNPN, CDR2 SVGIG (reference sequence). This CDR3 comprises 14 residues. The DNA of the CDR3 is TGTGCCTGGAGTGCTCGACGGGAGGTCAATGAGCAGTTCTTC. Protein sequence: CAWSARREVNEQFF. The full variable domain, completed using reference TRBV30 and TRBJ2-1, is SQTIHQWPATLVQPVGSPLSLECTVEGTSNPNLYWYRQAAGRGLQLLFYSVGIGQISSEVPQNLSASRPQDRQFILSSKKLLLSDSGFYLCAWSARREVNEQFFGPGTRLTVL.

The chain carries TRBV9 and TRBJ1-1; no reliable D call. CDR3 length: 16 amino acids. V was shortened by 3 bases and J by 1 base, with 16 bases between the two germline ends. From germline, CDR1 is SGDLS and CDR2 YYNGEE. The CDR3 loop reads CASSASPGNRNTEAFF. CDR3 DNA: TGTGCCAGCAGCGCATCCCCCGGGAATCGGAACACTGAAGCTTTCTTT.

On this clone: With a far larger clone one base away, a read error is the likely cause. The rearrangement uses TRBV29-1 and TRBJ2-3; D may correspond to TRBD1 or TRBD2 (5 bases each). Trimming removed 4 bases at V and 4 bases at J, with 12 bases between. CDR3 length: 13 amino acids. Germline values: CDR1 SQVTM, CDR2 ANQGSEA. The CDR3 coding sequence is TGCAGCGTTGTGCGGCTGGGGGCAGATACGCAGTATTTT. It codes for CSVVRLGADTQYF.

The chain employs TRBV19 and TRBJ2-1; D possibly corresponds to TRBD2 (5 bases). The CDR3 extends over 14 amino acids. Between the trimmed V and J ends, which lost 5 bases and 8 bases, there was a span of 16 bases. CDR1 and CDR2 from the germline V gene are LNHDA and SQIVND (reference sequence). The CDR3: CASSPEGMEDEQFF. The CDR3, as DNA: TGTGCCAGTAGTCCTGAGGGCATGGAGGATGAGCAGTTCTTC.

V is TRBV27 and J is TRBJ2-7; D is possibly TRBD2 (5 bases). Germline lookup yields CDR1 MNHEY and CDR2 SMNVEV (reference sequence). The CDR3 contains 14 residues. Trimming took off 6 bases at V and 3 bases at J, with 15 bases between the two ends. CDR3 DNA: TGTGCCAGCAGACCGCACGGGGAGAGCTACGAGCAGTACTTC. Its translation is CASRPHGESYEQYF.

The rearrangement joins TRBV10-3 to TRBJ2-2, with a weak D call TRBD1 (6 bases). V was clipped by 5 bases and J by 4 bases, with 8 bases between them. CDR1 is ENHRY and CDR2 is SYGVKD in the germline V gene. The CDR3 spans 13 residues. CDR3 in amino acids: CAISRTATGELFF. Written as DNA, the CDR3 is TGTGCCATCAGTAGGACAGCCACCGGGGAGCTGTTTTTT.

Concerning this clone itself: One base separates it from a far larger clone, so it is likely a read error. This specimen includes other DNA sequences encoding the same CDR3. The chain carries TRBV29-1 and TRBJ1-1; tentatively, D is TRBD1 (5 bases). The CDR3 is 12 amino acids. The germline gives CDR1 SQVTM, CDR2 ANQGSEA. V lost 4 bases and J 6 bases, leaving 12 bases between the germline ends. CDR3 loop: CSVGDGLAEAFF. CDR3 bases: TGCAGCGTTGGGGACGGCCTGGCTGAAGCTTTCTTT.

The genes are TRBV4-1 and TRBJ1-2; D remains unclear. Trimming left V 0 bases short and J 3 bases short, with 11 bases between. The CDR3 length is 15 residues. Germline-derived CDR1 and CDR2 are MGHRA and YSYEKL. CDR3 sequence (DNA): TGCGCCAGCAGCCAAGACCCAGGATCGGACTATGGCTACACCTTC. This translates into CASSQDPGSDYGYTF.

There are a few counts of this clone. This chain uses TRBV4-1 with TRBJ2-3; 14 nucleotides match TRBD2. CDR3 length: 19 amino acids. CDR1 MGHRA and CDR2 YSYEKL come from the germline V gene. The V and J ends lost 4 bases and 3 bases, in that order; junction bases with no gene match: 12. CDR3 DNA: TGCGCCAGCAGCCGAACGGGACTAGCGGGAGTCATGGATACAGATACGCAGTATTTT. This sequence encodes CASSRTGLAGVMDTDTQYF.

Points on this clone: Other DNA sequences in this specimen translate into the identical CDR3. V and J are TRBV28 and TRBJ2-7; no firm D call. This CDR3 comprises 11 residues. Trimming shortened V by 6 bases and J by 4 bases, and 7 bases separated the two germline ends. CDR1 is MDHEN and CDR2 is SYDVKM in the germline V gene. CDR3 protein: CASRSSYEQYF. DNA of the CDR3: TGTGCCAGCAGGTCCAGTTACGAGCAGTACTTC.

The chain couples TRBV10-2 to TRBJ2-1; 14 bases align to TRBD2. Germline V gene data show CDR1 as WSHSY and CDR2 as SAAADI. The CDR3 has 14 residues. V lost 6 bases, J lost 8 bases, and 3 bases stayed unmatched. The CDR3 nucleotides read TGCGCCAGCAGGGGGACTAGCGGGAGTGATGAGCAGTTCTTC. Its protein is CASRGTSGSDEQFF.

This clone was recorded many times. The chain carries TRBV27 and TRBJ2-6, with no clear D. Germline loops: CDR1 MNHEY, CDR2 SMNVEV (reference sequence). The CDR3 sequence is 15 residues long. Trimming left V 6 bases short and J 0 bases short, with 9 bases between. This CDR3 is CASSWADSGANVLTF. CDR3 in DNA: TGTGCCAGCAGCTGGGCCGACTCTGGGGCCAACGTCCTGACTTTC. Full variable domain (missing parts from reference TRBV27 and TRBJ2-6): EAQVTQNPRYLITVTGKKLTVTCSQNMNHEYMSWYRQDPGLGLRQIYYSMNVEVTDKGDVPEGYKVSRKEKRNFPLILESPSPNQTSLYFCASSWADSGANVLTFGAGSRLTVL.

Regarding this clone: A far larger clone differs by one base, so this is likely a read error. The sample has other DNA sequences that encode this CDR3 too. V is TRBV29-1 and J is TRBJ1-2; D unclear. Germline CDR1 reads SQVTM; CDR2 reads ANQGSEA. V shed 7 bases and J shed 6 bases, with 21 bases lying between them. This CDR3 contains 14 residues. The CDR3 reads CSAGTAHSWDGYTF. The CDR3 DNA reads TGCAGCGCTGGTACAGCGCACTCATGGGATGGCTACACCTTC.

The chain employs TRBV7-2 and TRBJ2-5, with a possible D match to TRBD2 (7 bases). The germline V gene has CDR1 SGHTA and CDR2 FQGNSA. There are 15 residues in the CDR3. With 5 bases removed from V and 6 bases from J, the gap between germline ends came to 19 bases. The CDR3 loop reads CASSLVPGGRQTQYF. The CDR3 bases are TGTGCCAGCAGCCTCGTTCCCGGGGGGCGACAGACCCAGTACTTC.

The V and J genes are TRBV5-1 and TRBJ1-4; the match to TRBD1 covers 8 bases. Trimming cost V 4 bases and J 8 bases; bases outside gene matches: 7. The CDR3 sequence is 14 residues long. Germline CDR1 reads SGHRS; CDR2 reads YFSETQ. Here the CDR3 reads CASSPQGGGEKLFF. In DNA, the CDR3 is TGCGCCAGCAGCCCACAGGGGGGAGGAGAAAAACTGTTTTTT. The full variable domain, with the rest looked up from reference TRBV5-1 and TRBJ1-4, is KAGVTQTPRYLIKTRGQQVTLSCSPISGHRSVSWYQQTPGQGLQFLFEYFSETQRNKGNFPGRFSGRQFSNSRSEMNVSTLELGDSALYLCASSPQGGGEKLFFGSGTQLSVL.

V is TRBV29-1 and J is TRBJ2-7; 9 bases align to TRBD1. Looked up from germline, CDR1 is SQVTM and CDR2 is ANQGSEA. This CDR3 contains 14 residues. Unmatched junction bases numbered 7, after V lost 1 base and J lost 6 bases. The CDR3 region is CSVEGGGQGGEQYF. CDR3 sequence (DNA): TGCAGCGTTGAAGGGGGGGGACAGGGCGGCGAGCAGTACTTC.

As for this clone: This may stem from a read error, because a much larger clone lies one nucleotide away. This chain connects TRBV7-9 to TRBJ2-1; 8 bases align to TRBD1. The germline gives CDR1 SEHNR, CDR2 FQNEAQ (reference sequence). This CDR3 is built from 14 residues. V dropped 5 bases and J dropped 7; count of bases not matched to a gene: 7. For the CDR3, the DNA is TGTGCCAGCAGCCCCCGGACAGGGATGAATGAGCAGTTCTTC. This gives the protein CASSPRTGMNEQFF.

With respect to this clone: A far larger clone is one nucleotide away, so this likely arose from a read error. This rearrangement joins TRBV7-2 to TRBJ2-7; tentatively, D is TRBD2 (6 bases). Trimming took 0 bases from V and 6 from J, leaving 9 bases between them. Per the germline V gene, CDR1 is SGHTA and CDR2 is FQGNSA. This CDR3 is built from 13 residues. The DNA for the CDR3 is TGTGCCAGCAGCTTAGCGGGAGGTATCGAGCAGTACTTC. Amino acid sequence: CASSLAGGIEQYF.

The chain is built from TRBV21-1 and TRBJ2-2; TRBD1 reflects the table's D call only, with no check against the DNA. TRBV21-1 represents a pseudogene. The CDR3 covers 15 residues. The CDR3 loop is CASSKAAENTGELFF. CDR3 nucleotide sequence: TGTGCCAGCAGCAAAGCGGCAGAAAACACCGGGGAGCTGTTTTTT.

The V and J genes are TRBV4-2 and TRBJ2-7, with TRBD1 identical over 9 bases. The CDR3 has 14 amino acids. V trimming: 1 base; J trimming: 10 bases; junction bases outside the gene matches: 8. The germline V gene has CDR1 LGHNA and CDR2 YNFKEQ. This chain's CDR3 is CASSQARDRVLQYF. The CDR3 DNA sequence: TGTGCCAGCAGCCAAGCCAGGGACAGGGTTTTACAGTACTTC.

This clone was observed a single time. The chain recombines TRBV10-3 with TRBJ1-2; D not certain. V dropped 5 bases and J dropped 7 bases, with 20 bases sitting between them. The CDR3 spans 15 residues. Germline V CDR1 and CDR2: ENHRY, SYGVKD. CDR3 bases: TGTGCCATCAGTTTCTTCGAGGACGCCGGTGGTGGCTACACCTTC. Protein sequence: CAISFFEDAGGGYTF.

This sequence joins TRBV13 and TRBJ2-2; D unclear. Trimming stripped 4 bases from V and 7 bases from J, with 16 bases between. This CDR3 is 15 amino acids long. Germline V lookup: CDR1 PRHDT, CDR2 FYEKMQ (reference sequence). CDR3 nucleotides: TGTGCCAGCAGCTCCTTACTTAAACACTACGGGGAGCTGTTTTTT. It encodes CASSSLLKHYGELFF.

The V gene is TRBV6-5, the J gene TRBJ2-1, with D possibly TRBD1 on 6 matching bases. CDR1 and CDR2 (germline): MNHEY, SVGAGI. This CDR3 is built from 13 residues. With 6 bases removed from V and 10 bases from J, the gap between germline ends came to 16 bases. CDR3 bases: TGTGCCAGCAGGATGACAGGAGGATTGGAGCAGTTCTTC. Protein: CASRMTGGLEQFF.

This rearrangement joins TRBV28 to TRBJ2-1; 11 nucleotides align to TRBD1. There are 13 residues in the CDR3. From germline, CDR1 is MDHEN and CDR2 SYDVKM. Trimming cost V 10 bases and J 7 bases; bases outside gene matches: 6. The CDR3 coding sequence is TGTGCCACCAAGGACAGGGGGCGGAATGAGCAGTTCTTC. It codes for CATKDRGRNEQFF.

The chain carries TRBV25-1 and TRBJ2-1; 9 positions match TRBD2. V was clipped by 4 bases and J by 0 bases; unmatched bases: 4. CDR1 is MGHDK and CDR2 is SYGVNS in the germline V gene. The CDR3 runs 16 residues. CDR3 sequence reads: CASSVSGRSSYNEQFF. DNA for the CDR3: TGTGCCAGCAGTGTAAGCGGGAGGAGCTCCTACAATGAGCAGTTCTTC.

This clone was seen more than once but under ten times. The genes are TRBV7-9 and TRBJ2-1, with a tentative D call TRBD2 (6 bases). The CDR3 sequence is 14 residues long. Germline values: CDR1 SEHNR, CDR2 FQNEAQ (reference sequence). Between the trimmed V and J ends, which lost 5 bases and 0 bases, there was a span of 8 bases. This CDR3 is CASSISGSYNEQFF. CDR3 sequence (DNA): TGTGCCAGCAGCATTAGCGGCTCCTACAATGAGCAGTTCTTC.

About this clone: A read error is likely here: a far larger clone is one base away. The same CDR3 is also encoded by other DNA sequences in this sample. The chain carries TRBV2 and TRBJ1-5; D not certain. CDR3 length: 12 residues. The V and J ends lost 6 bases and 7 bases respectively, with 10 bases between them. Looked up from germline, CDR1 is SNHLY and CDR2 is FYNNEI. CDR3 DNA sequence: TGTGCCAGCAGCCCCGGTTGGCAGCCCCAGCATTTT. Residues: CASSPGWQPQHF.

This chain joins TRBV7-3 and TRBJ1-2; D remains ambiguous. The CDR3 is 13 residues long. The germline V gene has CDR1 SGHTA and CDR2 FQGTGA. Deletions cut 2 bases from V and 4 bases from J, with 8 bases between. The CDR3 protein is CASSLGGSYGYTF. In nucleotides, the CDR3 is TGTGCCAGCAGCTTAGGCGGCAGCTATGGCTACACCTTC. The complete variable domain, with remaining parts taken from reference TRBV7-3 and TRBJ1-2, reads GAGVSQTPSNKVTEKGKYVELRCDPISGHTALYWYRQSLGQGPEFLIYFQGTGAADDSGLPNDRFFAVRPEGSVSTLKIQRTERGDSAVYLCASSLGGSYGYTFGSGTRLTVV.

As for this clone: A far larger clone is just one base off, so this is likely a read error. Other DNA sequences of this sample code for an identical CDR3. Here the CDR3 reads CSVGTGVVNEQFF. DNA of the CDR3: TGCAGCGTCGGGACAGGGGTGGTAAATGAGCAGTTCTTC. The chain recombines TRBV29-1 with TRBJ2-1; 10 bases align to TRBD1. The V segment lost 6 bases and the J segment 7 bases; nucleotides outside the gene matches: 6. This CDR3 is 13 amino acids long. The germline V gene encodes CDR1 SQVTM and CDR2 ANQGSEA.

In this sample, this clone turned up once. The chain has TRBV7-8 and TRBJ2-7; 7 bases match TRBD1. The CDR3 totals 14 residues. Germline-derived CDR1 and CDR2 are SGHVS and FQNEAQ. V lost 6 bases and J lost 1; bases outside the gene matches: 6. CDR3 in amino acids: CASSLGTASYEQYF. CDR3 DNA sequence: TGTGCCAGCAGTCTCGGGACAGCGTCCTACGAGCAGTACTTC.